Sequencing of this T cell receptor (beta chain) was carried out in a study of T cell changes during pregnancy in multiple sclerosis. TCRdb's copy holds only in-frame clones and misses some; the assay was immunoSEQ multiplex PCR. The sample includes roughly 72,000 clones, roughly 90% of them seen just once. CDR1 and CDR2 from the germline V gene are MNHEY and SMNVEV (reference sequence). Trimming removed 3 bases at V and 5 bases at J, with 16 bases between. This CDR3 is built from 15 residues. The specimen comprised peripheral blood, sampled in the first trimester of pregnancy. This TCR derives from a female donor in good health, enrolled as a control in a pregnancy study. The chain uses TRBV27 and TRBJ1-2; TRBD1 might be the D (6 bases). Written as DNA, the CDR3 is TGTGCCAGCAGTTTGAGACAGGAGTCCACTTATGGCTACACCTTC. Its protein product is CASSLRQESTYGYTF.